This TCR beta chain was observed in a study of T cell responses to AZD1222 COVID-19 vaccine. Sequencing used immunoSEQ multiplex PCR; TCRdb keeps in-frame clones, though not all of them. The sample records 80,000 to 85,000 clones, 85% to 95% being singletons. Analyses pooled second doses at about 4 or about 12 weeks. This clone was observed a few times. The antigen remains unidentified. This CDR3 region has 15 residues. Trimming removed 3 bases from V and 0 bases from J, with 9 bases in between. Germline V gene lookup returns CDR1 SGHNT and CDR2 YENEEA. Notes on the study in general: No repertoire was sampled before or during the peak T cell response, only after it. CD4 TCRs associated with vaccination spanned spike, dominating at 160-218 and 743-854. Receipt of two AZD1222 doses was followed by a rise in Spike-specific TCR breadth and depth.

Sequenced material: peripheral blood, taken 28 days after the second AZD1222 dose. The clonotype originates from an adult who received the AZD1222 COVID-19 vaccine. The chain couples TRBV11-3 to TRBJ1-3; D is ambiguous. CDR3 in DNA: TGTGCCAGCAGCTTCGACACCCACTCTGGAAACACCATATATTTT. Translated: CASSFDTHSGNTIYF.